This T cell receptor (beta chain) comes out of a study of T cells in Graves' hyperthyroidism and ophthalmopathy. RNA transcripts were the template for amplifying TCR beta CDR3 regions. The HTBI set primed first-round TCR CDR3 RT-PCR. TCRdb processed the multiplex PCR reads anew with MiXCR; each CDR3 protein has one entry. The sample includes around 370,000 distinct CDR3 sequences, 18% of them seen just once. The V gene's germline CDR1 is KGHSH and CDR2 LQKENI. This CDR3 is built from 14 residues. Losses at the gene ends were 6 bases for V and 1 base for J; bases not matched to a gene: 5. The sequencing input was blood. This sequence was found in a man younger than 35 with Graves' ophthalmopathy. The chain joins TRBV18 to TRBJ2-5; 7 bases fit TRBD1. The DNA of the CDR3 is TGTGCCAGCTCTCACACAGGGGCCCAAGAGACCCAGTACTTC. As protein: CASSHTGAQETQYF.